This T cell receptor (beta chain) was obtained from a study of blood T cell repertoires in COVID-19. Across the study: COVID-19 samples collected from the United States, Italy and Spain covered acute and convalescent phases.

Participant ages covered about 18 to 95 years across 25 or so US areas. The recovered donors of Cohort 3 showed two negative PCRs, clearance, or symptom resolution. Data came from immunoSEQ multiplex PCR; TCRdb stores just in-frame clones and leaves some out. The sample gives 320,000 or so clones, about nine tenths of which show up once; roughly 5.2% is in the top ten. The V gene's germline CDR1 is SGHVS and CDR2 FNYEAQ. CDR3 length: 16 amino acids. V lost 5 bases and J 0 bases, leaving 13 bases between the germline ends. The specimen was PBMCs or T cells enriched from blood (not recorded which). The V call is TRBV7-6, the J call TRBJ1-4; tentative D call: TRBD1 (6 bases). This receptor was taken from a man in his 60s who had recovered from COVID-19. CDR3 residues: CASSGGAAATNEKLFF. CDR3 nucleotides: TGTGCCAGCAGCGGGGGGGCAGCAGCAACTAATGAAAAACTGTTTTTT.